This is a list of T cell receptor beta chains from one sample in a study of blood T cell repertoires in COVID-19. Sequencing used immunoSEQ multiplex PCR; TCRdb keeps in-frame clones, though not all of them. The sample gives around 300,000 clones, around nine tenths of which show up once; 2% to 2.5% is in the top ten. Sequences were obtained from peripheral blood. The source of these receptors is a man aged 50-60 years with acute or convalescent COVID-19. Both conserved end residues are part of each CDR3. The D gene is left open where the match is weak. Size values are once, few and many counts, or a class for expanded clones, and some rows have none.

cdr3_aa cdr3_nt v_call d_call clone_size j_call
CASSPAQGASYGYTF TGTGCCAGCAGCCCTGCCCAGGGGGCATCCTATGGCTACACCTTC TRBV5-6 TRBD1 . TRBJ1-2
CSVEEASGEGPSPYEQYF TGCAGCGTTGAAGAGGCTAGCGGTGAGGGGCCCTCTCCCTACGAGCAGTACTTC TRBV29-1 TRBD2 . TRBJ2-7
CASSPTGGEQPQHF TGTGCCAGCTCCCCTACAGGGGGTGAACAGCCCCAGCATTTT TRBV18 TRBD1 . TRBJ1-5
CASSLVDRVHGYTF TGTGCCAGCAGCTTGGTCGACAGGGTGCATGGCTACACCTTC TRBV5-6 TRBD1 . TRBJ1-2
CASRHTGTGNTGELFF TGTGCCAGCAGGCATACCGGGACAGGGAATACCGGGGAGCTGTTTTTT TRBV27 TRBD1 . TRBJ2-2
CASSPALQGGTEAFF TGTGCCAGCTCACCCGCATTACAGGGGGGGACTGAAGCTTTCTTT TRBV18 TRBD1 . TRBJ1-1
CASAGSSYEQYF TGCGCCAGCGCGGGATCCTCCTACGAGCAGTACTTC TRBV5-1 . . TRBJ2-7
CASSVVGQGETQYF TGTGCCAGCAGCGTAGTAGGACAGGGCGAGACCCAGTACTTC TRBV9 TRBD1 few TRBJ2-5
CASSPDKRPPLHF TGTGCCAGCAGCCCGGATAAGCGACCACCCCTCCACTTT TRBV5-4 . . TRBJ1-6
CASSPGQGLKFF TGTGCCAGCAGCCCTGGACAGGGGTTGAAGTTCTTC TRBV7-3 TRBD1 . TRBJ2-1
CASSGGTVRNTEAFF TGTGCCAGTAGTGGAGGGACAGTGCGTAACACTGAAGCTTTCTTT TRBV19 TRBD1 . TRBJ1-1
CASSSGSSIHTGELFF TGTGCCAGCAGCTCCGGGTCCTCAATCCACACCGGGGAGCTGTTTTTT TRBV5-4 . . TRBJ2-2
CASSTGAKNIQYF TGTGCCAGCAGTACGGGAGCCAAAAACATTCAGTACTTC TRBV3-1/TRBV3-2 . . TRBJ2-4
CSASDTGYTF TGCAGTGCTTCGGACACGGGCTACACCTTC TRBV20-1 . . TRBJ1-2
CASHGRGLNTEAFF TGTGCCAGCCACGGGAGGGGGTTAAACACTGAAGCTTTCTTT TRBV7-9 . . TRBJ1-1
CASSRSGSRPGETQYF TGTGCCAGCAGCAGAAGCGGGAGCCGACCTGGGGAGACCCAGTACTTC TRBV7-9 TRBD2 once TRBJ2-5
CASSYPGSNGYTF TGTGCCAGCAGTTACCCCGGGAGCAATGGCTACACCTTC TRBV6-5 . . TRBJ1-2
CASKGQRNQPQHF TGTGCCAGTAAGGGACAGCGCAATCAGCCCCAGCATTTT TRBV19 TRBD1 . TRBJ1-5
CASSLLVVADTQYF TGTGCCAGCAGCCTACTAGTAGTGGCAGATACGCAGTATTTT TRBV3-1/TRBV3-2 . . TRBJ2-3
CASSAHMDEQYF TGCGCCAGCAGCGCCCACATGGACGAGCAGTACTTC TRBV5-1 . . TRBJ2-7
CASSTDRDRYGYTF TGCGCCAGCAGCACTGACAGGGATCGCTATGGCTACACCTTC TRBV5-1 TRBD1 . TRBJ1-2
CASTRNSNQPQHF TGTGCCAGCACGAGGAATAGCAATCAGCCCCAGCATTTT TRBV6-5 . . TRBJ1-5
CASSSYRDSSYEQYF TGTGCCAGCAGCTCTTACCGGGACAGCTCCTACGAGCAGTACTTC TRBV5-4 TRBD1 . TRBJ2-7
CASSQDEGGRQPQHF TGCGCCAGCAGCCAAGATGAGGGGGGGAGGCAGCCCCAGCATTTT TRBV4-1 . . TRBJ1-5
CASSRGTANEKLFF TGTGCCAGCAGCCGAGGGACAGCTAATGAAAAACTGTTTTTT TRBV7-8 TRBD1 . TRBJ1-4
CASTPGFAGELFF TGTGCCAGCACACCAGGGTTCGCCGGGGAGCTGTTTTTT TRBV3-1/TRBV3-2 . . TRBJ2-2
CASSRDGGGYGYTF TGTGCCAGCAGCCGGGACGGGGGGGGCTATGGCTACACCTTC TRBV5-4 . . TRBJ1-2
CASSQEEVWAENTEAFF TGCGCCAGCAGCCAAGAGGAAGTCTGGGCAGAGAACACTGAAGCTTTCTTT TRBV4-1 . . TRBJ1-1
CATSREGQGRPEAFF TGTGCCACCAGCAGAGAGGGCCAGGGCAGGCCTGAAGCTTTCTTT TRBV15 . . TRBJ1-1
CASSHTGLGTEAFF TGTGCCAGCAGCCATACAGGGTTGGGCACTGAAGCTTTCTTT TRBV4-2 . . TRBJ1-1
CASRSWDNSNTEAFF TGTGCCAGCAGATCCTGGGACAATAGCAACACTGAAGCTTTCTTT TRBV6-6 . . TRBJ1-1
CASTHRERRGAYGYTF TGTGCCAGCACCCATAGGGAGCGGCGGGGGGCCTATGGCTACACCTTC TRBV11-1 . . TRBJ1-2
CASSVGQGFNQPQHF TGTGCCAGCAGTGTGGGACAGGGCTTTAATCAGCCCCAGCATTTT TRBV2 TRBD1 . TRBJ1-5
CASSPTNDRGGSPLHF TGTGCCAGCTCACCCACCAATGACAGGGGGGGCTCACCCCTCCACTTT TRBV18 TRBD1 . TRBJ1-6
CASSQSDGGGPQHF TGTGCCAGCAGCCAATCAGACGGGGGTGGGCCCCAGCATTTT TRBV3-1/TRBV3-2 . . TRBJ1-5
CASSPGQNYEQYF TGTGCCAGCTCTCCGGGACAGAACTACGAGCAGTACTTC TRBV18 TRBD1 once TRBJ2-7
CASQKGALEKLFF TGTGCCTCCCAGAAAGGGGCGTTGGAAAAACTGTTTTTT TRBV12-3/TRBV12-4 . . TRBJ1-4
CAISDPRGRKGNTEAFF TGTGCCATCAGTGATCCCAGGGGCAGAAAGGGGAACACTGAAGCTTTCTTT TRBV10-3 . once TRBJ1-1
CASSYGGGQPQHF TGTGCCAGCAGTTATGGGGGGGGACAGCCCCAGCATTTT TRBV6-5 . . TRBJ1-5
CASSFSLGQGNTEAFF TGCGCCAGCAGCTTCTCATTGGGACAGGGGAACACTGAAGCTTTCTTT TRBV5-1 TRBD1 . TRBJ1-1
CASSLGARGANEKLFF TGTGCCAGCAGCTTAGGCGCCAGGGGGGCTAATGAAAAACTGTTTTTT TRBV7-9 TRBD1 . TRBJ1-4
CASSYPGTAQETQYF TGTGCCAGCAGTTACCCCGGGACAGCCCAAGAGACCCAGTACTTC TRBV6-6 TRBD1 . TRBJ2-5
CASSGWGQGGDQPQHF TGTGCCAGTAGCGGCTGGGGACAGGGGGGGGATCAGCCCCAGCATTTT TRBV19 TRBD1 . TRBJ1-5
CASSIQGAGGELFF TGTGCCAGCAGTATACAGGGGGCTGGCGGGGAGCTGTTTTTT TRBV5-4 TRBD1 . TRBJ2-2
CASSVRQGASPLHF TGTGCCAGCAGCGTCCGGCAGGGGGCCTCACCCCTCCACTTT TRBV9 TRBD1 once TRBJ1-6
CASSLFWAGGNTIYF TGTGCCAGCAGCCTTTTCTGGGCTGGCGGAAACACCATATATTTT TRBV5-8 . . TRBJ1-3
CSASTSGAGSYNEQFF TGCAGTGCTAGTACGAGCGGGGCAGGATCCTACAATGAGCAGTTCTTC TRBV20-1 TRBD2 . TRBJ2-1
CASRDRVDYEQYF TGTGCCAGTCGGGACAGGGTTGACTACGAGCAGTACTTC TRBV10-3 TRBD1 once TRBJ2-7
CASSTPGQLSGNTIYF TGTGCCAGCTCGACTCCGGGACAACTCTCTGGAAACACCATATATTTT TRBV18 . . TRBJ1-3
CASSIRGMNTEAFF TGTGCCAGCAGCATACGGGGGATGAACACTGAAGCTTTCTTT TRBV11-2 . . TRBJ1-1
CASSTRQGPRGYTF TGTGCCAGTAGTACCCGACAGGGGCCAAGGGGCTACACCTTC TRBV19 TRBD1 once TRBJ1-2
CAISGIRDLGGYTF TGTGCCATCAGTGGTATCCGGGACTTAGGCGGCTACACCTTC TRBV10-3 . few TRBJ1-2
CASSFSGGGMNTQYF TGTGCCAGCAGCTTTAGCGGGGGTGGAATGAATACGCAGTATTTT TRBV7-8 TRBD2 . TRBJ2-3